The TCR beta chain described here comes from a study of CD8 T cells in ankylosing spondylitis. Study outcomes and limitations: Made up of eight or nine highly homologous variants, a TCR beta motif appeared characteristic of ankylosing spondylitis blood. In ankylosing spondylitis patients, matched synovial fluid reportedly showed significant enrichment of disease-linked clones.

MiXCR was run by TCRdb on the 5' RACE reads, yielding one entry per CDR3 protein. This repertoire shows just under 550,000 distinct CDR3 sequences, roughly 13% found once; its top ten account for 6.8%. This clonotype showed up just a few times. The antigen remains undetermined. Per germline, CDR1 DFQATT and CDR2 SNEGSKA (reference sequence). CDR3 length: 18 amino acids. V was cut by 1 base and J by 0 bases, with 22 bases left in between. The sample taken for sequencing was blood, either unsorted or a sorted T cell fraction (not recorded which). The sequence was obtained from a male donor with ankylosing spondylitis. The rearrangement links TRBV20-1 to TRBJ2-7, with D perhaps TRBD2 (6 bases). The CDR3 sequence is CSARGELMGGADSYEQYF. Written as DNA, the CDR3 is TGCAGTGCTAGAGGGGAGCTAATGGGAGGAGCGGACTCCTACGAGCAGTACTTC.